Included here is one TCR beta chain sequence, with context. The target of this receptor is not known. Base qualities were left out, and no much larger clone turns up one base away. These data originate in a study of regulatory T cells in long-lasting Graves disease listed by TCRdb under 2021. Regarding the research as a whole: To count as having persistent Graves' disease, a patient had to have received antithyroid drug treatment for over 5 years with TSH receptor autoantibodies remaining persistently positive. Persistent Graves' disease patients were compared with newly diagnosed Graves' disease patients by peripheral blood TCR sequencing and RNA sequencing. The study took place in China and was registered as a clinical trial. A total of some 33 samples were covered by TCR sequencing, comprising approximately 13 persistent and approximately 20 newly diagnosed Graves' disease patients. In the clinical cohort, patients with persistent Graves' disease had used antithyroid drugs for an average of about 9.4 years.

The library was obtained by multiplex PCR. Instrument on record: Illumina HiSeq 4000. TCR beta libraries were built with iRepertoire HTBI primers and Arm-PCR amplification of CDR3 regions. Gel purification was performed on PCR products prior to sequencing. The original methods were these. Gene usage analysis of CDR3 amino acid clonotypes used the 60 to 75 TRBV and 14 to 15 TRBJ segments found across samples. COPE and FqMerger were used to merge filtered high-quality paired reads into contigs. BLAST was used to align contigs to the IMGT TRBV, TRBD and TRBJ reference genes, and CDR3 was defined following IMGT. Highly expanded clones were defined as clonotypes with a frequency above 0.1%. Repertoire diversity was measured by Shannon entropy, and V-J evenness by the Gini coefficient. A clonotype was considered public if more than one individual shared it. Using fastp trimming at Q25 and MiXCR clonotype assembly, TCRdb reanalyzed the public sequencing data and kept in-frame beta chains. When rows share a CDR3 protein, they turn into one entry using the most common DNA and genes. The authors' filters were not applied to this entry. The sample profile shows hundreds of thousands of distinct CDR3 sequences; roughly a fifth of them were found once. The top ten clonotypes cover roughly 7.1% of the sample.

In the paper's terms, the time point label means: persistent/refractory GD, antithyroid drugs over 5 years with positive TRAb. For both TCR sequencing and RNA sequencing, RNA was extracted from PBMCs using TRIzol. Graves' disease was diagnosed according to American Thyroid Association guidelines. Patients for the study were recruited at an endocrinology department in Xi'an, China. Each patient gave approximately 9 milliliters of peripheral blood, collected in an EDTA anticoagulant tube. PBMCs were isolated by Ficoll Paque Plus density gradient separation without further T cell sorting. RNA quality was checked with an Agilent 2100 Bioanalyzer and agarose gel, and concentration with a NanoDrop 2000. What the study reported, not specific to this receptor: The authors noted that the small sample size was a limitation that may lower accuracy. Persistent Graves' disease patients showed lower TCR Shannon entropy and fewer highly expanded clones than newly diagnosed patients, suggesting clonal expansion. Sequencing and analysis were limited to the TCR beta chain. Because the primary lesion, thyroid tissue, could not be accessed, the study looked at peripheral blood alone. Patients with persistent disease shared more public clonotypes (fewer than 3,000) than newly diagnosed patients did (roughly 970).

The sample consisted of peripheral blood mononuclear cells (PBMCs), taken when the disease was refractory, from a patient treated with antithyroid drugs. The clonotype originates from a female donor with Graves disease.

The CDR3 here reads CASSSGYKSPYTF. At the DNA level, the sequence is TGTGCCAGCAGTTCGGGGTACAAGTCCCCCTACACCTTC. In this chain, TRBV28 is recombined with TRBJ1-2; the D gene assignment is ambiguous. The CDR3 runs 13 amino acids, cysteine and phenylalanine included. Only CDR3 DNA remains: 39 bases, in frame from the first base. V loses 4 bases of germline sequence and J loses 10 bases, and the interval between the two ends is 16 bases. CDR1 and CDR2, looked up from the germline V gene, are MDHEN and SYDVKM.